These T cell receptor beta chains were read from a single sample in a study of T-cell reconstitution after alpha-beta-depleted transplantation in children. TCRdb independently ran MiXCR on the PCR reads; one entry per CDR3 protein. The sample records about 640,000 distinct CDR3 sequences, 15% to 20% being singletons. Source: PBMCs from the stem cell graft donor, taken from the stem cell graft. These receptors came from a human donor who donated a stem cell graft to a child with acute myeloid leukemia. Both conserved end residues are part of each CDR3. Fields, in order: V gene, J gene, clone size, D gene, CDR3 DNA, CDR3 protein. D genes are given only for firm matches. Some rows mark clone size as missing; the rest say once, few, many or name a class of expanded clone.

v_call: TRBV27
j_call: TRBJ2-2
clone_size: few
d_call: NA
cdr3_nt: TGTGCCAGCAGTTTGCGCGGGCTAACGAACACCGGGGAGCTGTTTTTT
cdr3_aa: CASSLRGLTNTGELFF

v_call: TRBV11-1
j_call: TRBJ2-1
clone_size: NA
d_call: NA
cdr3_nt: TGTGCCAGCAGCCAAACCCTGACAGATGGGACGTCAAGCACCTACAATGAGCAGTTCTTC
cdr3_aa: CASSQTLTDGTSSTYNEQFF

v_call: TRBV6-1
j_call: TRBJ1-6
clone_size: many
d_call: NA
cdr3_nt: TGTGCCAGCAGTGAAGTAGGACTTTATAATTCACCCCTCCACTTT
cdr3_aa: CASSEVGLYNSPLHF

v_call: TRBV27
j_call: TRBJ1-2
clone_size: few
d_call: NA
cdr3_nt: TGTGCCAGCAGTCCCGGGCGGGGGATAGGCTACACCTTC
cdr3_aa: CASSPGRGIGYTF

v_call: TRBV27
j_call: TRBJ2-5
clone_size: few
d_call: TRBD1
cdr3_nt: TGTGCCAGCAGTGAGACAGGGGAAGAGACCCAGTACTTC
cdr3_aa: CASSETGEETQYF

v_call: TRBV5-1
j_call: TRBJ2-6
clone_size: few
d_call: TRBD1
cdr3_nt: TGCGCCAGCAGCCACTGGGACAGTAAAAGGGTTGGGGCCAACGTCCTGACTTTC
cdr3_aa: CASSHWDSKRVGANVLTF

v_call: TRBV20-1
j_call: TRBJ1-6
clone_size: many
d_call: NA
cdr3_nt: TGCAGTGTGGACAGTAGAAGTGCAAGCAATAATTCACCCCTCCACTTT
cdr3_aa: CSVDSRSASNNSPLHF

v_call: TRBV7-2
j_call: TRBJ2-5
clone_size: many
d_call: NA
cdr3_nt: TGTGCCAGCGTCCGAGAGACCCAGTACTTC
cdr3_aa: CASVRETQYF

v_call: TRBV4-3
j_call: TRBJ2-2
clone_size: few
d_call: NA
cdr3_nt: TGCGCCAGCAGCCAAGACCCCCTCTTCCCCGGGGAGCTGTTTTTT
cdr3_aa: CASSQDPLFPGELFF

v_call: TRBV20-1
j_call: TRBJ1-1
clone_size: many
d_call: NA
cdr3_nt: TGCAGTGCTAGAGGACAAGACGAAGCTTTCTTT
cdr3_aa: CSARGQDEAFF

v_call: TRBV21-1
j_call: TRBJ2-3
clone_size: NA
d_call: NA
cdr3_nt: TGTGCCAGCAGCCCACGGGACAGTCGGAGGGGGGACACAGATACGCAGTATTTT
cdr3_aa: CASSPRDSRRGDTDTQYF